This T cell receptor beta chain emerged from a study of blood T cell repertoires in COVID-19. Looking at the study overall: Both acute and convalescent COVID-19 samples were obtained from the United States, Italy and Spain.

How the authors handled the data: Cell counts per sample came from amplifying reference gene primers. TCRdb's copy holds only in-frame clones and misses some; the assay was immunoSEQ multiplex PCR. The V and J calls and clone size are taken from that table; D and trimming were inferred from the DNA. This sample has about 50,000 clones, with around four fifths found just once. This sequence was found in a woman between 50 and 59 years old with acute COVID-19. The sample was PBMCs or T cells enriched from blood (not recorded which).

The CDR3 DNA sequence: TGTGCCAGCAGCTTGAGTAGCGGGGGGGCGGTAGAAAGGGCCAAAAACATTCAGTACTTC. This translates into CASSLSSGGAVERAKNIQYF. The chain has TRBV7-8 and TRBJ2-4; 11 bases are a match to TRBD2. CDR1 and CDR2 from the germline V gene are SGHVS and FQNEAQ. The CDR3 covers 20 residues. The ends lost 3 bases at V and 1 base at J; junction bases unmatched: 14.